These T cell receptor beta chains were read from a single sample in a study of shared clonotypes between healthy human individuals. Repertoires were generated with immunoSEQ multiplex PCR, while TCRdb's copy carries only in-frame clones and drops some. The repertoire includes 2.3 million or so clones, about 92% of them detected once, and 0.39% sits in the top ten. The sequenced sample consisted of naive CD4+ T cells from PBMCs. These receptors came from a man younger than 35 in good health. Some clones in this sample may be carry-over from other donors' samples. CDR3s include the opening cysteine and the closing phenylalanine or tryptophan. D genes are given only for firm matches. Only some rows state a clone size, as once, few, many or a class for expanded clones.

J: TRBJ2-7; D: TRBD2; V: TRBV19; size: .; DNA: TGTGCCAGTACCACTAATAGCGGGAATCCCTACGAGCAGTACTTC; CDR3: CASTTNSGNPYEQYF
J: TRBJ1-1; D: TRBD1; V: TRBV10-2; size: .; DNA: TGCGCCAGCAGTGAGTCGGGGCAGGGGGCACGAGCTTTCTTT; CDR3: CASSESGQGARAFF
J: TRBJ2-2; D: TRBD1; V: TRBV19; size: .; DNA: TGTGCCAGTAGAATACAACAGGGGGCCCCCGGGGAGCTGTTTTTT; CDR3: CASRIQQGAPGELFF
J: TRBJ2-3; D: TRBD2; V: TRBV5-1; size: .; DNA: TGCGCCAGCAGCACCGGGACTAGCGGGACGGATACGCAGTATTTT; CDR3: CASSTGTSGTDTQYF
J: TRBJ2-3; D: TRBD1; V: TRBV4-1; size: .; DNA: TGCGCCAGCAGCCAGCTGGACAGGGTAGTGGATACGCAGTATTTT; CDR3: CASSQLDRVVDTQYF
J: TRBJ2-7; D: TRBD2; V: TRBV6-5; size: .; DNA: TGTGCCAGCAGTTACAGGGGGACTAGCGGAACCTACGAGCAGTACTTC; CDR3: CASSYRGTSGTYEQYF
J: TRBJ1-5; D: .; V: TRBV2; size: .; DNA: TGTGCCAGCAGTGAACAAGGGACTAGCAATCAGCCCCAGCATTTT; CDR3: CASSEQGTSNQPQHF
J: TRBJ2-3; D: .; V: TRBV28; size: .; DNA: TGTGCCAGCAGTTCCACGCAAGATACGCAGTATTTT; CDR3: CASSSTQDTQYF
J: TRBJ2-7; D: TRBD1; V: TRBV28; size: once; DNA: TGTGCCAGCAGGTCAGGGGGCGCAGGGTACGAGCAGTACTTC; CDR3: CASRSGGAGYEQYF
J: TRBJ2-7; D: .; V: TRBV11-2; size: .; DNA: TGTGCCAGCAGCTCACCTAGACAGCCCTACGAGCAGTACTTC; CDR3: CASSSPRQPYEQYF
J: TRBJ1-5; D: .; V: TRBV6-1; size: few; DNA: TGTGCCAGCAGTGAATACTCGGGGCTCAATCAGCCCCAGCATTTT; CDR3: CASSEYSGLNQPQHF
J: TRBJ2-5; D: .; V: TRBV5-5; size: .; DNA: TGTGCCAGCAACCCGTTCAGGGGACAAGAGACCCAGTACTTC; CDR3: CASNPFRGQETQYF
J: TRBJ1-1; D: TRBD1; V: TRBV18; size: .; DNA: TGTGCCAGCTCACCGCGAACCGGGACAGGGAGTACTGAAGCTTTCTTT; CDR3: CASSPRTGTGSTEAFF
J: TRBJ2-1; D: .; V: TRBV5-4; size: once; DNA: TGTGCCAGCTCACGCTACAATGAGCAGTTCTTC; CDR3: CASSRYNEQFF
J: TRBJ2-5; D: .; V: TRBV7-2; size: .; DNA: TGTGCCAGCAGCTTAGACTATTCGCAGACCCAGTACTTC; CDR3: CASSLDYSQTQYF
J: TRBJ2-3; D: .; V: TRBV5-1; size: .; DNA: TGCGCCAGCAGCTTGGTAGTCGGAGCCGGGGATACGCAGTATTTT; CDR3: CASSLVVGAGDTQYF
J: TRBJ1-2; D: .; V: TRBV19; size: .; DNA: TGTGCCAGTAGTATCGCCCGGTCCCCCGGGGACTATGGCTACACCTTC; CDR3: CASSIARSPGDYGYTF
J: TRBJ1-2; D: TRBD1; V: TRBV28; size: .; DNA: TGTGCCAGCAGTTTACCCTCGCGACAGGGTAGCTACACCTTC; CDR3: CASSLPSRQGSYTF
J: TRBJ2-7; D: .; V: TRBV19; size: .; DNA: TGTGCCAGTAGTATTCTAGCAGGCGAGCAGTACTTC; CDR3: CASSILAGEQYF
J: TRBJ2-2; D: TRBD2; V: TRBV5-1; size: .; DNA: TGCGCCAGCAGCTTCGGGACTACGAACACCGGGGAGCTGTTTTTT; CDR3: CASSFGTTNTGELFF
J: TRBJ2-2; D: .; V: TRBV5-3; size: .; DNA: TGTGCCAGGCCGGTGTGGCAGGGTATCACCGGGGAGCTGTTTTTT; CDR3: CARPVWQGITGELFF
J: TRBJ2-5; D: .; V: TRBV4-2; size: .; DNA: TGTGCCAGCAGCCAAGGAGTGGGCGGCCAAGAGACCCAGTACTTC; CDR3: CASSQGVGGQETQYF
J: TRBJ2-6; D: .; V: TRBV6-1; size: .; DNA: TGTGCCACCAGAGAGGGGAGCTCTGGGGCCAACGTCCTGACTTTC; CDR3: CATREGSSGANVLTF
J: TRBJ2-7; D: TRBD1; V: TRBV27; size: .; DNA: TGTGCCAGCAGTTCCTCTTTGACAGGGGCCTACGAGCAGTACTTC; CDR3: CASSSSLTGAYEQYF
J: TRBJ2-1; D: TRBD2; V: TRBV7-3; size: .; DNA: TGTGCCAGCAGCCAAAGTCAGGGAGCGGGAGCCAATGAGCAGTTCTTC; CDR3: CASSQSQGAGANEQFF
J: TRBJ2-2; D: .; V: TRBV6-5; size: .; DNA: TGTGCCAGCAGTTCGAGGACGGTGAACACCGGGGAGCTGTTTTTT; CDR3: CASSSRTVNTGELFF
J: TRBJ1-1; D: .; V: TRBV28; size: once; DNA: TGTGCCAGCAGTTTAAGGAGTGATTGGGGAATGAACACTGAAGCTTTCTTT; CDR3: CASSLRSDWGMNTEAFF
J: TRBJ1-2; D: .; V: TRBV29-1; size: .; DNA: TGCAGCGTTGATGGGCGAAGTAGAGGGGCCTATGGCTACACCTTC; CDR3: CSVDGRSRGAYGYTF
J: TRBJ1-4; D: .; V: TRBV6-5; size: .; DNA: TGTGCCAGCAGTTACGGTTCGAAAGGGGAAAAACTGTTTTTT; CDR3: CASSYGSKGEKLFF
J: TRBJ2-6; D: TRBD1; V: TRBV5-4; size: .; DNA: TGTGCCAGCAGCTCGTTTGGGACAGCCTCTGGGGCCAACGTCCTGACTTTC; CDR3: CASSSFGTASGANVLTF
J: TRBJ1-3; D: TRBD1; V: TRBV19; size: .; DNA: TGTGCCAGTAGTCCCGACAGGGACCCTGGAAACACCATATATTTT; CDR3: CASSPDRDPGNTIYF
J: TRBJ2-2; D: TRBD2; V: TRBV6-5; size: .; DNA: TGTGCCAGCAGTCCTCGGGACTATTTAACCGGGGAGCTGTTTTTT; CDR3: CASSPRDYLTGELFF
J: TRBJ2-5; D: .; V: TRBV4-3; size: .; DNA: TGCGCCAGCAGCCAGTCCAGGGGGGAAACCCAGTACTTC; CDR3: CASSQSRGETQYF
J: TRBJ2-7; D: TRBD2; V: TRBV27; size: .; DNA: TGTGCCAGCAGCCGGCTAGCGGGAGTCTACGAGCAGTACTTC; CDR3: CASSRLAGVYEQYF
J: TRBJ1-5; D: TRBD1; V: TRBV7-9; size: .; DNA: TGTGCCAGCAGCCTCACAGGGGAAGATCAGCCCCAGCATTTT; CDR3: CASSLTGEDQPQHF
J: TRBJ2-3; D: TRBD2; V: TRBV2; size: .; DNA: TGTGCCGGGAGCGGGACTAGCGGGAGAACAGATACGCAGTATTTT; CDR3: CAGSGTSGRTDTQYF
J: TRBJ2-7; D: .; V: TRBV6-1; size: once; DNA: TGTGCCAGCAGTGCCGCCACACTATACTACGAGCAGTACTTC; CDR3: CASSAATLYYEQYF
J: TRBJ1-1; D: .; V: TRBV21-1; size: .; DNA: TGTGCCAGCAGCAAAACTGGGGACGTCGAAACTGAAGCTTTCTTT; CDR3: CASSKTGDVETEAFF
J: TRBJ1-2; D: .; V: TRBV19; size: .; DNA: TGTGCCAGTAGTCACCAAGGAGCTAACTATGGCTACACCTTC; CDR3: CASSHQGANYGYTF
J: TRBJ2-5; D: .; V: TRBV5-1; size: .; DNA: TGCGCCAGCAGCTATTTCCAAGAGACCCAGTACTTC; CDR3: CASSYFQETQYF
J: TRBJ2-3; D: .; V: TRBV2; size: .; DNA: TGTGCCAGCAGCCGCATTACAGATACGCAGTATTTT; CDR3: CASSRITDTQYF
J: TRBJ2-2; D: TRBD2; V: TRBV28; size: .; DNA: TGTGCCACCGAAGGAAGCGGGAGGTCCACCGGGGAGCTGTTTTTT; CDR3: CATEGSGRSTGELFF